What follows are 21 T cell receptor beta chains derived from one specimen sequenced in a study of blood T cell repertoires in COVID-19 (dated by TCRdb to about 2020). Libraries were made using the immunoSEQ multiplex PCR assay. TCRdb's version of the immuneACCESS table is confined to in-frame rearrangements and falls short of the full clone set. An unresolved V gene accounts for under half of the shortfall where checked; the remainder is of unknown origin. For this sample the table gives around 250,000 clones, of which over 70% were detected only once. The ten biggest clones cover 8.6% of the sample. Material for sequencing was peripheral blood. The receptors shown here come from a middle-aged man with active or convalescent COVID-19.

The chain combines TRBV7-2 with TRBJ1-3; TRBD1 is a possible D gene (6 bases). CDR1 is SGHTA, CDR2 FQGNSA, per germline. This CDR3 is 14 amino acids long. V lost 2 bases, J lost 4 bases, and 9 bases lay in between. The CDR3 loop reads CASSLRTEGNTIYF. CDR3 bases: TGTGCCAGCAGCTTAAGGACAGAGGGAAACACCATATATTTT.

There are a few counts of this clone. This sequence joins TRBV18 and TRBJ1-1, with a possible D match to TRBD1 (5 bases). The length of the CDR3 is 15 residues. Looked up from germline, CDR1 is KGHSH and CDR2 is LQKENI. V was clipped by 2 bases and J by 5 bases, with 15 bases between them. The CDR3 DNA is TGTGCCAGCTCACCAGCGCAGGGAGGACGGACTGAAGCTTTCTTT. Translation: CASSPAQGGRTEAFF.

The J gene is TRBJ2-1, the V gene TRBV9; TRBD2 agrees at 9 bases. The CDR3 sequence is 17 residues long. Germline trimming cut 4 bases from V and 6 bases from J; bases unmatched to any gene: 14. Germline V lookup: CDR1 SGDLS, CDR2 YYNGEE. Here the CDR3 reads CASSPPRASGDSNEQFF. CDR3 bases: TGTGCCAGCAGCCCCCCCCGGGCTAGCGGGGACTCCAATGAGCAGTTCTTC.

The CDR3 region is CAWSVPRVEQYF. CDR3 DNA: TGTGCCTGGAGTGTTCCCAGGGTCGAGCAGTACTTC. This chain connects TRBV30 to TRBJ2-7; possibly TRBD1 for D (5 bases). Between the trimmed V and J ends, which lost 0 bases and 6 bases, there was a span of 9 bases. The length of the CDR3 is 12 residues. CDR1 and CDR2 (germline): GTSNPN, SVGIG (reference sequence).

The rearrangement uses TRBV28 and TRBJ2-7; D may be TRBD1 (5 bases). Germline loops: CDR1 MDHEN, CDR2 SYDVKM. The V and J ends lost 6 bases and 4 bases respectively, with 19 bases between them. The CDR3 is 15 amino acids. The DNA for the CDR3 is TGTGCCAGCAGGTCTATGGGGCCGGTAGAGTACGAGCAGTACTTC. Residues: CASRSMGPVEYEQYF.

The chain uses TRBV5-1 and TRBJ2-1; 9 bases are shared with TRBD2. The CDR3 totals 18 residues. J gave up 6 bases and V 7 bases, and 20 bases lay outside the gene matches. Germline V CDR1 and CDR2: SGHRS, YFSETQ. The CDR3 region is CASSSVVIAGVGSNEQFF. The CDR3 bases are TGCGCCAGCTCTTCCGTGGTAATAGCGGGAGTTGGGTCCAATGAGCAGTTCTTC.

The rearrangement links TRBV2 to TRBJ1-4; 7 bases fit TRBD1. The CDR3 length is 14 residues. The germline V gene encodes CDR1 SNHLY and CDR2 FYNNEI. The J segment lost 5 bases and the V segment lost 8 bases, leaving 8 bases of the junction unmatched. CDR3 protein: CASGETGINEKLFF. The CDR3 bases are TGTGCCAGCGGGGAGACAGGGATCAATGAAAAACTGTTTTTT.

This clone was picked up a small number of times. Other DNA sequences in the same sample also yield this CDR3. The chain joins TRBV5-5 to TRBJ1-6; no firm D call. With 0 bases removed from V and 7 bases from J, the gap between germline ends came to 11 bases. Germline V gene lookup returns CDR1 SGHKS and CDR2 YYEKEE (reference sequence). The CDR3 has 15 residues. CDR3: CASSLAREVNSPLHF. As DNA, the CDR3 is TGTGCCAGCAGCTTGGCTCGGGAGGTAAATTCACCCCTCCACTTT.

This chain joins TRBV9 and TRBJ1-1; 7 bases are shared with TRBD1. The length of the CDR3 is 14 residues. V was clipped by 4 bases and J by 1 base; unmatched bases: 4. Germline V lookup: CDR1 SGDLS, CDR2 YYNGEE. The CDR3 DNA sequence: TGTGCCAGCAGCCCATGGGACAGGAACACTGAAGCTTTCTTT. Translated: CASSPWDRNTEAFF.

V gene TRBV18 combines with J gene TRBJ1-1; D may be TRBD1 (6 bases). The CDR3 length is 17 residues. V was shortened by 2 bases and J by 8 bases, with 24 bases between the two germline ends. Germline V gene data show CDR1 as KGHSH and CDR2 as LQKENI. Written as DNA, the CDR3 is TGTGCCAGCTCACCATTCTTACAGGGTGACGGCCCCCCCGAAGCTTTCTTT. Its translation: CASSPFLQGDGPPEAFF.

As for this clone: The germline gene is not matched at one end of the junction; a read error may be the cause. This chain joins TRBV9 and TRBJ1-3; 7 nucleotides line up with TRBD1. CDR1 is SGDLS and CDR2 is YYNGEE in the germline V gene. The CDR3 totals 15 residues. This chain's CDR3 is CASSVGSGGENTTYF. DNA of the CDR3: TGTGCCAGCAGCGTAGGCTCAGGGGGTGAAAACACCACATATTTT. Supplemented by reference TRBV9 and TRBJ1-3, the full variable domain reads DSGVTQTPKHLITATGQRVTLRCSPRSGDLSVYWYQQSLDQGLQFLIQYYNGEERAKGNILERFSAQQFPDLHSELNLSSLELGDSALYFCASSVGSGGENTTYFGEGSWLTVV.

The chain joins TRBV7-2 to TRBJ1-5, with D possibly TRBD1 on 6 matching bases. Germline CDR1 and CDR2: SGHTA and FQGNSA. The CDR3 is 17 residues long. Trimming stripped 5 bases from V and 3 bases from J, with 20 bases between. Written as DNA, the CDR3 is TGTGCCAGCAGCAATGCCCAGGGGTGGGGAAACAATCAGCCCCAGCATTTT. This codes for CASSNAQGWGNNQPQHF.

This chain uses TRBV6-5 with TRBJ1-4, with a possible D match to TRBD1 (6 bases). The germline V gene encodes CDR1 MNHEY and CDR2 SVGAGI. The CDR3 spans 15 residues. Trimming took off 6 bases at V and 4 bases at J, with 15 bases between the two ends. In DNA, the CDR3 is TGTGCCAGCAGCCCACAGGGTCCCTTTAATGAAAAACTGTTTTTT. It specifies CASSPQGPFNEKLFF.

The rearrangement joins TRBV20-1 to TRBJ1-3; perhaps TRBD1 as D (6 bases). V gave up 3 bases and J gave up 4 bases, with 25 bases separating them. Germline lookup yields CDR1 DFQATT and CDR2 SNEGSKA (reference sequence). The CDR3 totals 18 residues. The CDR3 spells CSASRRGLLGAAGNTIYF. CDR3 in DNA: TGCAGTGCTAGTCGCCGGGGATTGTTGGGGGCGGCGGGAAACACCATATATTTT.

The V and J genes are TRBV14 and TRBJ1-4; 9 positions match TRBD1. The V and J ends lost 4 bases and 2 bases, in that order; junction bases with no gene match: 5. The CDR3 totals 16 residues. Germline V gene data show CDR1 as SGHDN and CDR2 as FVKESK. CDR3 residues: CASSPTGGVTNEKLFF. In DNA form, the CDR3 reads TGTGCCAGCAGCCCGACAGGGGGTGTTACTAATGAAAAACTGTTTTTT.

The chain has TRBV7-2 and TRBJ2-6, with D possibly being TRBD1 (6 bases). V was clipped by 1 base and J by 2 bases, with 15 bases between them. CDR1 is SGHTA, CDR2 FQGNSA, per germline. The CDR3 extends over 18 amino acids. The DNA of the CDR3 is TGTGCCAGCAGCTTAGGAACAGGGAAACGGACTGGGGCCAACGTCCTGACTTTC. Translated: CASSLGTGKRTGANVLTF. Variable domain in full (rest from reference TRBV7-2 and TRBJ2-6): GAGVSQSPSNKVTEKGKDVELRCDPISGHTALYWYRQSLGQGLEFLIYFQGNSAPDKSGLPSDRFSAERTGGSVSTLTIQRTQQEDSAVYLCASSLGTGKRTGANVLTFGAGSRLTVL.

The count of this clone is one. The V and J genes are TRBV7-6 and TRBJ2-3; maybe TRBD2 (7 bases). This CDR3 spans 17 amino acids. Trimming stripped 0 bases from V and 4 bases from J, with 17 bases between. Germline V gene lookup returns CDR1 SGHVS and CDR2 FNYEAQ. The CDR3 DNA reads as TGTGCCAGCAGCTTAGCGGGAAGGGGGGGCCTCGCAGATACGCAGTATTTT. Protein: CASSLAGRGGLADTQYF.

The chain links TRBV10-3 to TRBJ2-7; 8 bases match TRBD1. The germline V gene encodes CDR1 ENHRY and CDR2 SYGVKD. V dropped 0 bases and J dropped 2; count of bases not matched to a gene: 6. The CDR3 extends over 16 amino acids. The CDR3 region is CAISESRQGAPYEQYF. CDR3 nucleotides: TGTGCCATCAGTGAGTCGCGTCAGGGGGCCCCCTACGAGCAGTACTTC.

J is TRBJ2-5 and V is TRBV30, with 15 bases identical to TRBD2. The V gene's germline CDR1 is GTSNPN and CDR2 SVGIG (reference sequence). The CDR3 extends over 17 amino acids. V dropped 5 bases and J dropped 4; count of bases not matched to a gene: 11. The CDR3 spells CAWGPGTSGRSGETQYF. The CDR3 DNA is TGTGCCTGGGGGCCCGGGACTAGCGGGAGGTCTGGAGAGACCCAGTACTTC.

The chain has TRBV24-1 and TRBJ1-1, with D hard to call. Looked up from germline, CDR1 is KGHDR and CDR2 is SFDVKD. V was pared by 4 bases and J by 2 bases, with 4 bases between. The CDR3 totals 12 residues. The CDR3 protein is CATSDPNTEAFF. As DNA, the CDR3 is TGTGCCACCAGTGACCCAAACACTGAAGCTTTCTTT.

The chain employs TRBV2 and TRBJ1-4; D is perhaps TRBD1 (5 bases). Germline V gene sequence: CDR1 SNHLY, CDR2 FYNNEI. The length of the CDR3 is 13 residues. V was trimmed by 6 bases and J by 3 bases, leaving 8 bases between them. The CDR3 nucleotides are TGTGCCAGCAGCGGGGGGGCTAATGAAAAACTGTTTTTT. It yields the protein CASSGGANEKLFF.